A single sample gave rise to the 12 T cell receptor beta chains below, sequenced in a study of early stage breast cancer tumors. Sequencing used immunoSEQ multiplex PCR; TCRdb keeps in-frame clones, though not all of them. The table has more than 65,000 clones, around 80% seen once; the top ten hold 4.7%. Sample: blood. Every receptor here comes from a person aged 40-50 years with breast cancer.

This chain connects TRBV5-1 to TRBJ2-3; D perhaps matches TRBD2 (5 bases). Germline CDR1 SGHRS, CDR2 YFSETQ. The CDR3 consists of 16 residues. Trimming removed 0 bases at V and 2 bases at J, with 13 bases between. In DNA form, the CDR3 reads TGCGCCAGCAGCTTGGCCGGAGGCTCCGACACAGATACGCAGTATTTT. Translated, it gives CASSLAGGSDTDTQYF.

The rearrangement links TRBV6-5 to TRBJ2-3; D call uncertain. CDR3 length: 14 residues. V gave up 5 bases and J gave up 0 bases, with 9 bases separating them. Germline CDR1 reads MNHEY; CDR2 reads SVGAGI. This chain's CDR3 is CASSPGVSTDTQYF. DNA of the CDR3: TGTGCCAGCAGTCCTGGGGTTAGCACAGATACGCAGTATTTT.

The CDR3 loop is CASRIAGEETQYF. The CDR3 region has the DNA TGTGCCAGTAGGATAGCGGGAGAAGAGACCCAGTACTTC. The chain recombines TRBV7-6 with TRBJ2-5, with 9 bases lining up with TRBD2. The V segment lost 9 bases and the J segment 3 bases; nucleotides outside the gene matches: 5. The CDR3 is 13 amino acids. The germline V gene has CDR1 SGHVS and CDR2 FNYEAQ.

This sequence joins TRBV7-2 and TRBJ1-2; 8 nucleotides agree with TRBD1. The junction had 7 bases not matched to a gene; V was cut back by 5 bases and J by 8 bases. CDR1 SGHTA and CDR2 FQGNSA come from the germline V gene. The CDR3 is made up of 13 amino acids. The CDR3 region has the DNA TGTGCCAGCAGCAAGGACAGGGACAGCGGCTACACCTTC. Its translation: CASSKDRDSGYTF.

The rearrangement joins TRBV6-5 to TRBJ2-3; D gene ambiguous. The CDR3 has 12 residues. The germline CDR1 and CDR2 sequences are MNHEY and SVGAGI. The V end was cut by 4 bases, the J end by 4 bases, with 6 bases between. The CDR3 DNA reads TGTGCCAGCAGTTCTCGAGCAGATACGCAGTATTTT. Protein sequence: CASSSRADTQYF.

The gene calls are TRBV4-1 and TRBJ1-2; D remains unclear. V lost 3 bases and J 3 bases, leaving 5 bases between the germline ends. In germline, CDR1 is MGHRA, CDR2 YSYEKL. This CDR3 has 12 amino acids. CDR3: CASSQRDYGYTF. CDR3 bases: TGCGCCAGCAGCCAGAGGGACTATGGCTACACCTTC.

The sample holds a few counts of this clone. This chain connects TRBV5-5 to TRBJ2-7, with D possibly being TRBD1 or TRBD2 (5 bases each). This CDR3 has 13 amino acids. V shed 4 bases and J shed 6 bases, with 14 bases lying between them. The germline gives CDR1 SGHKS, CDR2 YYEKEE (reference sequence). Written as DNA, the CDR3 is TGTGCCAGCAGCCACGGCGAGGGGTCCGAGCAGTACTTC. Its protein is CASSHGEGSEQYF.

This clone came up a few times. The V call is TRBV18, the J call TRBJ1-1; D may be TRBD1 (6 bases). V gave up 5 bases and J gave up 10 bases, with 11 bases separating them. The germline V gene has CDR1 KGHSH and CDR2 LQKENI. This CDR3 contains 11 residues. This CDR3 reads CASSSGEGAFF. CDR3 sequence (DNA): TGTGCCAGCTCATCAGGGGAGGGAGCTTTCTTT. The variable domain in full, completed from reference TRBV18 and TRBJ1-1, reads NAGVMQNPRHLVRRRGQEARLRCSPMKGHSHVYWYRQLPEEGLKFMVYLQKENIIDESGMPKERFSAEFPKEGPSILRIQQVVRGDSAAYFCASSSGEGAFFGQGTRLTVV.

Written as DNA, the CDR3 is TGTGCCAGCAGTTTTGAGGGTGTTTTGAACGAGCAGTACTTC. Translated: CASSFEGVLNEQYF. V usage is TRBV28 and J usage is TRBJ2-7, with D possibly TRBD2 on 5 matching bases. Trimming removed 3 bases at V and 5 bases at J, with 14 bases between. Germline CDR1 and CDR2: MDHEN and SYDVKM. This CDR3 region has 14 residues.

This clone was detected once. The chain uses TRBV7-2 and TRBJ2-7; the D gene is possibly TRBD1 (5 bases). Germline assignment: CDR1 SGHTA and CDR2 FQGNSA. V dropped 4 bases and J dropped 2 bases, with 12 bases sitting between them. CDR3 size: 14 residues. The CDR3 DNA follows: TGTGCCAGCAGCTACGGACACTACACCTACGAGCAGTACTTC. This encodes CASSYGHYTYEQYF. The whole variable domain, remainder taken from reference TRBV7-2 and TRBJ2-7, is GAGVSQSPSNKVTEKGKDVELRCDPISGHTALYWYRQSLGQGLEFLIYFQGNSAPDKSGLPSDRFSAERTGGSVSTLTIQRTQQEDSAVYLCASSYGHYTYEQYFGPGTRLTVT.

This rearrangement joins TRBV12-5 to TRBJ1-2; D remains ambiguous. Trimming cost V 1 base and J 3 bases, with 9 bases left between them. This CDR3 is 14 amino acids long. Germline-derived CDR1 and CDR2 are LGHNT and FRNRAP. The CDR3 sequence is CASGLAFGHYGYTF. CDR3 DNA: TGTGCTAGTGGTTTGGCCTTTGGCCACTATGGCTACACCTTC.

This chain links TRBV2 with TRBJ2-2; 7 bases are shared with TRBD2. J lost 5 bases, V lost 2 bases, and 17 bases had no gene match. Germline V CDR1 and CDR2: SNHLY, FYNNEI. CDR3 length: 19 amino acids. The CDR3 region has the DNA TGTGCCAGCAGTGAAATCCGTGTTTTTCAGCTAGCGGAGACCGGGGAGCTGTTTTTT. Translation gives CASSEIRVFQLAETGELFF.